A selection of T cell receptor beta chains follows, all from one sample in a study of cytomegalovirus exposure and HLA in healthy donors. Measured with immunoSEQ multiplex PCR; TCRdb has only the in-frame clones, and not every one. The sample records about 230,000 clones, 70% to 90% being singletons. The specimen sequenced was PBMCs. The receptors derive from a girl aged 2 to 10 in good health and CMV-seronegative. Both conserved end residues are part of each CDR3. A D gene is named only where the DNA matches it firmly. A clone size is listed for some rows: how often the clone was seen (once, few, many), or a class if it is expanded.

clone_size | j_call | v_call | d_call | cdr3_nt | cdr3_aa
once | TRBJ1-3 | TRBV5-6 | TRBD1 | TGTGCCAGCAGCTGGATCACAGGGGCTAGAAACACCATATATTTT | CASSWITGARNTIYF
- | TRBJ2-7 | TRBV28 | - | TGTGCCAGCACCTCTTGGGGCGGGGGCGTCCACGAGCAGTACTTC | CASTSWGGGVHEQYF
- | TRBJ2-3 | TRBV7-9 | TRBD2 | TGTGCCAGCAGCTACGGACTAGAGGGAGATACGCAGTATTTT | CASSYGLEGDTQYF
- | TRBJ1-2 | TRBV6-5 | TRBD1 | TGTGCCTCCAGGGGGACTTCAAACTATGGCTACACCTTC | CASRGTSNYGYTF
- | TRBJ2-7 | TRBV11-2 | TRBD1 | TGTGCCAGCAGCTTCGGGACAGCCAAGTACGAGCAGTACTTC | CASSFGTAKYEQYF
- | TRBJ2-1 | TRBV6-6 | - | TGTGCCAGCACACTACGGTTGGATGAGCAGTTCTTC | CASTLRLDEQFF
once | TRBJ2-1 | TRBV6-1 | - | TGTGCCAGCACCAGAGGAAGCTCCTACAATGAGCAGTTCTTC | CASTRGSSYNEQFF
- | TRBJ2-3 | TRBV4-1 | - | TGCGCCAGCAGCCACAGTTCTTTTAGCACAGATACGCAGTATTTT | CASSHSSFSTDTQYF
- | TRBJ2-2 | TRBV6-5 | TRBD1 | TGTGCCAGCAGTTACGACAGGGCCGGGGAGCTGTTTTTT | CASSYDRAGELFF
- | TRBJ2-6 | TRBV4-1 | - | TGCGCCAGCAGGGAGGGATCTGGGGCCAACGTCCTGACTTTC | CASREGSGANVLTF
- | TRBJ2-1 | TRBV10-3 | - | TGCGCCATCAGTCGACTGTTATACAATGAGCAGTTCTTC | CAISRLLYNEQFF
- | TRBJ2-7 | TRBV6-5 | - | TGTGCCGGCACCGCCGGGAACTACGAGCAGTACTTC | CAGTAGNYEQYF
- | TRBJ2-3 | TRBV7-2 | TRBD2 | TGTGCCAGCAGCTTAGAGCCGGCTAGCGGGGGGATGAAGTATTTT | CASSLEPASGGMKYF
- | TRBJ2-7 | TRBV4-2 | - | TGTGCCGTAGGGGGAGGGCCTCACGAGCAGTACTTC | CAVGGGPHEQYF
- | TRBJ2-2 | TRBV6-4 | TRBD2 | TGTGCCAGCAGTGGGACTAGCGGGAGCACCGGGGAGCTGTTTTTT | CASSGTSGSTGELFF
- | TRBJ1-6 | TRBV5-1 | TRBD1 | TGCGCCAGCAGCCAAACAGGGGGCGCGCCTTATTCACCCCTCCACTTT | CASSQTGGAPYSPLHF
- | TRBJ2-5 | TRBV6-5 | TRBD2 | TGTGCCAGCAGTTACGAGGGACTACAAGAGACCCAGTACTTC | CASSYEGLQETQYF
- | TRBJ2-2 | TRBV29-1 | TRBD2 | TGCAGCGTTTTAGCGGGAGGGCCCCCCGGGGAGCTGTTTTTT | CSVLAGGPPGELFF
once | TRBJ2-7 | TRBV5-4 | - | TGTGCCAGCAGCCTCGCAAACAGGGACTACGAGCAGTACTTC | CASSLANRDYEQYF
- | TRBJ2-1 | TRBV9 | - | TGTGCCAGCAGCGTAGGGAGTAGCTCCTACAATGAGCAGTTCTTC | CASSVGSSSYNEQFF
- | TRBJ2-1 | TRBV7-8 | TRBD2 | TGTGCCAGCAGCTTACCAACGTCCGGGGGGAACGAAGAAATCTCCTACAATGAGCAGTTCTTC | CASSLPTSGGNEEISYNEQFF
- | TRBJ2-7 | TRBV30 | - | TGTGCTTTTTTCAAGCAGAAGGCGGCATACGAGCAGTACTTC | CAFFKQKAAYEQYF
- | TRBJ2-7 | TRBV9 | TRBD1 | TGTGCCAGCAGCGCTGGGGCGGGACAGGGAGACCACGAGCAGTACTTC | CASSAGAGQGDHEQYF
- | TRBJ2-7 | TRBV30 | - | TGTGCCTGGAGTCAGGGCTCCCTCTCCTACGAGCAGTACTTC | CAWSQGSLSYEQYF
- | TRBJ2-3 | TRBV7-9 | TRBD2 | TGTGCCAGCAGCTTAGCGCAACTAGCGGGGGCTTCAGATACGCAGTATTTT | CASSLAQLAGASDTQYF
- | TRBJ2-1 | TRBV5-4 | TRBD1 | TGTGCCAGCAGTTCTATCGACAGGGTCGGGGATGAGCAGTTCTTC | CASSSIDRVGDEQFF
- | TRBJ2-2 | TRBV5-1 | TRBD2 | TGCGCCAGCAGCTTGGAGGCGCGGGGGGCGAACACCGGGGAGCTGTTTTTT | CASSLEARGANTGELFF
- | TRBJ2-7 | TRBV7-9 | - | TGTGCCAGCAGCTTGAGATACGAGCAGTACTTC | CASSLRYEQYF
- | TRBJ1-2 | TRBV19 | - | TGTGCCAGTAGTAGACAGGTAGCAAACTATGGCTACACCTTC | CASSRQVANYGYTF
- | TRBJ2-4 | TRBV6-1 | - | TGTGCCAGCTGGGGTTCAGGGATGAACATTCAGTACTTC | CASWGSGMNIQYF
- | TRBJ2-2 | TRBV5-4 | TRBD1 | TGTGCCAGCAGCCCGGGACAGATTACCGGGGAGCTGTTTTTT | CASSPGQITGELFF
once | TRBJ1-2 | TRBV30 | - | TGTGCCGGGGGCCCGGGGTATGGCTACACCTTC | CAGGPGYGYTF
- | TRBJ1-1 | TRBV27 | - | TGTGCCAGCAGTTTCCTACAGGGAGGGATGAACACTGAAGCTTTCTTT | CASSFLQGGMNTEAFF
- | TRBJ1-3 | TRBV5-4 | - | TGTGCCAGCAGCCAATTGACAGTTGAAAACACCATATATTTT | CASSQLTVENTIYF
- | TRBJ1-4 | TRBV19 | - | TGTGCCAGTAGTATCCGCCCAACGCTGAGGGAAAAACTGTTTTTT | CASSIRPTLREKLFF
- | TRBJ2-4 | TRBV6-1 | - | TGTGCCAGCAGTGTCGGGTCCGCCAAAAACATTCAGTACTTC | CASSVGSAKNIQYF